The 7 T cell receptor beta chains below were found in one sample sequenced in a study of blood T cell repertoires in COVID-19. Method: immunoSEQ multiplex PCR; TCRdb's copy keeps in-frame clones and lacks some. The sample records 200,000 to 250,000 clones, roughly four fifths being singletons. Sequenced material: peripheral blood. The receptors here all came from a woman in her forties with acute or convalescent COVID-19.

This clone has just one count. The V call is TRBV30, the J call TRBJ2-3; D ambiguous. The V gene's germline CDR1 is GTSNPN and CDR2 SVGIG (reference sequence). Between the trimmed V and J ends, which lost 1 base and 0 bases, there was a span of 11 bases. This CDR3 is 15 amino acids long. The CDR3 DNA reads TGTGCCTGGAGTGGATCAGTTTTTAGCACAGATACGCAGTATTTT. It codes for CAWSGSVFSTDTQYF.

In DNA form, the CDR3 reads TGTGCCAGCAGCGGAGTTCGGGGAGAGCAGTACTTC. This gives the protein CASSGVRGEQYF. The rearrangement links TRBV7-9 to TRBJ2-7, with D possibly TRBD2 on 5 matching bases. This CDR3 has 12 amino acids. Deletions cut 5 bases from V and 7 bases from J, with 12 bases between. CDR1 and CDR2 from the germline V gene are SEHNR and FQNEAQ (reference sequence).

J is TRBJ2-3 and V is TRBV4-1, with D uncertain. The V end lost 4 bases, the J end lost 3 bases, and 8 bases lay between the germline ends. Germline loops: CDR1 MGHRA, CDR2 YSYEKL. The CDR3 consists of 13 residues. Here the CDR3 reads CASSPGSTDTQYF. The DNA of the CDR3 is TGCGCCAGCAGCCCAGGATCGACAGATACGCAGTATTTT.

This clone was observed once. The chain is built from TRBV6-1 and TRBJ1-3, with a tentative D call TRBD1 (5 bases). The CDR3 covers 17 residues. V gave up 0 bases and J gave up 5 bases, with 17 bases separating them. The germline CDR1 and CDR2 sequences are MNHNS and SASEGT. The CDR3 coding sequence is TGTGCCAGCAGTGAAGCGCTCGGGGGAATCGTGAGAAACACCATATATTTT. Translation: CASSEALGGIVRNTIYF.

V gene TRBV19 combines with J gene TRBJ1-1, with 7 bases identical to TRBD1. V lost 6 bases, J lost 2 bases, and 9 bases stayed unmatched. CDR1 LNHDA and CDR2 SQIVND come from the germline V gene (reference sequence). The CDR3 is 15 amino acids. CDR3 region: CASSLGRDRNTEAFF. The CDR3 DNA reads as TGTGCCAGTAGCCTAGGGCGGGACAGAAACACTGAAGCTTTCTTT. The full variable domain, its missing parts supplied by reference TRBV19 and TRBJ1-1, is DGGITQSPKYLFRKEGQNVTLSCEQNLNHDAMYWYRQDPGQGLRLIYYSQIVNDFQKGDIAEGYSVSREKKESFPLTVTSAQKNPTAFYLCASSLGRDRNTEAFFGQGTRLTVV.

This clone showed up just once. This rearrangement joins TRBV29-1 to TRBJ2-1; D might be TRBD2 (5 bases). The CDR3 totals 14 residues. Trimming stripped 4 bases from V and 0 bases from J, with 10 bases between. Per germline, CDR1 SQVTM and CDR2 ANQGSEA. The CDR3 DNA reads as TGCAGCGTTGCCTTAACTAGCTCCTACAATGAGCAGTTCTTC. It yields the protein CSVALTSSYNEQFF.

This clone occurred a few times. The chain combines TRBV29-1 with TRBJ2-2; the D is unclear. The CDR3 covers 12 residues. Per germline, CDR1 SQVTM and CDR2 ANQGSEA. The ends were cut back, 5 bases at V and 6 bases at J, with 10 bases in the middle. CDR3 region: CSVRWAAGELFF. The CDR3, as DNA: TGCAGCGTTCGATGGGCAGCCGGGGAGCTGTTTTTT.